The rows below give T cell receptor beta chains drawn from one sample of a study of cytomegalovirus exposure and HLA in healthy donors. The repertoire was sequenced with immunoSEQ multiplex PCR; TCRdb's copy has only in-frame clones and lacks some. The sample lists 150,000 to 200,000 clones, about 85% occurring once. Sequencing used PBMCs. All receptors come from a man between 18 and 35 years old in good health and CMV-seropositive. Both conserved end residues are part of each CDR3. A D gene is named only where the DNA matches it firmly. Clone size appears in some rows only: once, few, many, or a class for an expanded clone.

abundance,v_gene,d_gene,len,j_gene,CDR3nt,CDR3aa
few,TRBV6-1,TRBD1,15,TRBJ1-5,TGTGCCAGCAGTGACCCCGGAGGGGGCGGGCAGCCCCAGCATTTT,CASSDPGGGGQPQHF
NA,TRBV11-1,TRBD2,17,TRBJ2-3,TGTGCCAGCAGCCCCGGGACTAGCGGGGGGCCAGGAGATACGCAGTATTTT,CASSPGTSGGPGDTQYF
NA,TRBV4-3,TRBD1,16,TRBJ1-4,TGCGCCAGCAGCCAAGATCCCGGGACAGCGGCTGAAAAACTGTTTTTT,CASSQDPGTAAEKLFF
NA,TRBV19,TRBD1,15,TRBJ1-2,TGTGCCAGTAGTATAGACTCTACAGGGGGCGATGGCTACACCTTC,CASSIDSTGGDGYTF
NA,TRBV7-8,NA,13,TRBJ1-1,TGTGCCAGCAGCTTAACGGGGGATACTGAAGCTTTCTTT,CASSLTGDTEAFF
NA,TRBV2,NA,16,TRBJ2-6,TGTGCCAGCAGTGCCAACGGTTTCGCTGGGGCCAACGGCCTGACTTTC,CASSANGFAGANGLTF
NA,TRBV11-3,NA,14,TRBJ2-7,TGTGCCAGCAGCTTAGGAGGGTCTCATTACGAGCAGTACTTC,CASSLGGSHYEQYF
once,TRBV2,TRBD2,15,TRBJ2-3,TGTGCCAGCAGTGTTGGTAGCGGGAACACAGATACGCAGTATTTT,CASSVGSGNTDTQYF
NA,TRBV4-1,NA,14,TRBJ2-5,TGCGCCAGCAGCCAAAGGGGGGGCGAGGAGACCCAGTACTTC,CASSQRGGEETQYF
NA,TRBV2,NA,13,TRBJ1-1,TGTGCCAGCAGTGTACAGGCTAACACTGAAGCTTTCTTT,CASSVQANTEAFF
NA,TRBV7-9,NA,15,TRBJ2-7,TGTGCCAGCAGCTTCGCGGGGTCTAATCTCTACGAGCAGTACTTC,CASSFAGSNLYEQYF
NA,TRBV6-5,TRBD1,15,TRBJ2-7,TGTGCCAGCAGGTCACGGGACAGGCCTTCCTACGAGCAGTACTTC,CASRSRDRPSYEQYF
NA,TRBV4-1,TRBD1,18,TRBJ1-2,TGCGCCAGCAGCCAACCTCCGGGACAGGGGGAAAGATGGTATGGCTACACCTTC,CASSQPPGQGERWYGYTF
NA,TRBV30,TRBD1,14,TRBJ1-1,TGTGCCTGGACGAGGGGGCAGGGGGGTTCTGAAGCTTTCTTT,CAWTRGQGGSEAFF
NA,TRBV9,NA,13,TRBJ1-1,TGTGCCAGCAGCGTAGGCGATTGGACTGAAGCTTTCTTT,CASSVGDWTEAFF
few,TRBV5-8,NA,13,TRBJ2-7,TGTGCCAGCAGCCGAATACCGGGTAACGAGCAGTACTTC,CASSRIPGNEQYF
NA,TRBV27,TRBD2,15,TRBJ2-1,TGTGCCTCCACCCCAAGCGGGGGGTCCTACAATGAGCAGTTCTTC,CASTPSGGSYNEQFF
NA,TRBV27,TRBD1,13,TRBJ2-5,TGTGCCAGCAGTTCAGGGGGCCAAGAGACCCAGTACTTC,CASSSGGQETQYF
NA,TRBV14,TRBD2,15,TRBJ2-1,TGTGCCAGCAGCCAACTAGCGGGGGGGTACAATGAGCAGTTCTTC,CASSQLAGGYNEQFF
NA,TRBV6-1,NA,15,TRBJ1-3,TGTGCCAGCAGCGAAACAGGCTTCTCTGGAAACACCATATATTTT,CASSETGFSGNTIYF
NA,TRBV4-1,TRBD2,17,TRBJ2-1,TGCGCCAGCAGCCTTTTGCCTCTAGCGGGGGGGAACAATGAGCAGTTCTTC,CASSLLPLAGGNNEQFF
NA,TRBV7-3,TRBD1,13,TRBJ2-3,TGTGCCAGCAGCGCGGACAGGGGGGATACGCAGTATTTT,CASSADRGDTQYF
NA,TRBV10-3,TRBD2,16,TRBJ2-5,TGTGCCATCAGTCCGATTTCAAGCGGGGGGCAAGAGACCCAGTACTTC,CAISPISSGGQETQYF
once,TRBV6-5,NA,15,TRBJ1-5,TGTGCCAGCAGGCCCGGGACTGGTAGCAATCAGCCCCAGCATTTT,CASRPGTGSNQPQHF
NA,TRBV11-2,NA,12,TRBJ2-5,TGTGCCAGCAGCCCTCAGAGGGAGACCCAGTACTTC,CASSPQRETQYF
NA,TRBV6-5,TRBD1,15,TRBJ1-1,TGTGCCAGCAGGCCCCCGACAGGGCAGGGCACTGAAGCTTTCTTT,CASRPPTGQGTEAFF
NA,TRBV19,TRBD2,14,TRBJ2-7,TGTGCCAGTAGTATTTCGGGGGGGACCTACGAGCAGTACTTC,CASSISGGTYEQYF
NA,TRBV12-2,NA,16,TRBJ2-7,TGTGCAAGTCGCTTAAGTGTGACAGCTGTTGTTTACGAGCAGTACTTC,CASRLSVTAVVYEQYF
NA,TRBV5-1,NA,14,TRBJ2-3,TGCGCCAGCAGCTCCGGACAGACCACAGATACGCAGTATTTT,CASSSGQTTDTQYF
NA,TRBV5-5,NA,14,TRBJ1-6,TGTGCCAGCAGCTTGGGCGGTTATAATTCACCCCTCCACTTT,CASSLGGYNSPLHF
NA,TRBV4-2,NA,17,TRBJ1-5,TGTGCCAGCAGCCAAGAGGGTCGTGGGGGCCTCAATCAGCCCCAGCATTTT,CASSQEGRGGLNQPQHF
NA,TRBV6-6,TRBD1,14,TRBJ1-1,TGTGCCAGCCGTTCAACCACAGGGGGCACTGAAGCTTTCTTT,CASRSTTGGTEAFF
NA,TRBV5-1,NA,13,TRBJ1-1,TGCGCCAGCAGCATACAGTTGAACACTGAAGCTTTCTTT,CASSIQLNTEAFF
NA,TRBV10-3,NA,17,TRBJ1-3,TGTGCCATCAGTGAGTCAGCGGGCCTCCGCGCTGGAAACACCATATATTTT,CAISESAGLRAGNTIYF
NA,TRBV4-1,TRBD2,18,TRBJ2-5,TGCGCCAGCAGCCAAGATATGAGGAGCGGGGGGGCCGATGAGACCCAGTACTTC,CASSQDMRSGGADETQYF
few,TRBV9,NA,15,TRBJ1-3,TGTGCCAGCAGCGCACCACAAGACTCTGGAAACACCATATATTTT,CASSAPQDSGNTIYF
NA,TRBV6-1,NA,14,TRBJ2-7,TGTGCCAGCAGTGAAAACAGCCCTCCCTACGAGCAGTACTTC,CASSENSPPYEQYF
NA,TRBV25-1,NA,16,TRBJ1-4,TGTGCCAGCAGTGAAGGGCCGACAGTTAAGAATGAAAAACTGTTTTTT,CASSEGPTVKNEKLFF
NA,TRBV13,NA,12,TRBJ2-7,TGTGCCAGCAGCCTATCGGCGAGGGAGCAGTACTTC,CASSLSAREQYF
NA,TRBV15,NA,14,TRBJ2-1,TGTGCCACCAGCACAAGAACGACAGACAATGAGCAGTTCTTC,CATSTRTTDNEQFF
NA,TRBV5-1,NA,15,TRBJ1-2,TGCGCCAGCAGCTTGGCCGGGACAAATAGCTATGGCTACACCTTC,CASSLAGTNSYGYTF
NA,TRBV9,NA,14,TRBJ2-1,TGTGCCAGCAGCCCACCCCCAGGGGCCAATGAGCAGTTCTTC,CASSPPPGANEQFF
once,TRBV7-5,NA,17,TRBJ1-5,TGTGCCAGAAGCTTAGTATTGGGGACAGGGGGTTATCAGCCCCAGCATTTT,CARSLVLGTGGYQPQHF
NA,TRBV6-4,TRBD1,14,TRBJ2-1,TGTGCCAGCAGTGAGGGGACAGGGGGGAATGAGCAGTTCTTC,CASSEGTGGNEQFF
NA,TRBV9,TRBD2,16,TRBJ2-1,TGTGCCAGCAGCCTTACCTCTAGCGGGGGAGTAGATGAGCAGTTCTTC,CASSLTSSGGVDEQFF
NA,TRBV7-8,TRBD1,15,TRBJ1-5,TGTGCCAGCAACGACAGGGGGCGAGTCAATCAGCCCCAGCATTTT,CASNDRGRVNQPQHF
NA,TRBV12-5,TRBD1,17,TRBJ2-5,TGTGCTAGTGGTTTGGGGGACAGGGTAGGGGCCCAAGAGACCCAGTACTTC,CASGLGDRVGAQETQYF
NA,TRBV5-1,NA,14,TRBJ1-1,TGCGCCAGCAGCGCCACAGTAATGAACACTGAAGCTTTCTTT,CASSATVMNTEAFF
NA,TRBV9,NA,14,TRBJ2-7,TGTGCCAGCAGCGTAGAAGGACATTCCTACGAGCAGTACTTC,CASSVEGHSYEQYF
NA,TRBV12-5,TRBD2,19,TRBJ2-3,TGTGCTAGTGCGGGGGCGACTAGCGGGGGGGCGGCGGGCACAGATACGCAGTATTTT,CASAGATSGGAAGTDTQYF
NA,TRBV9,NA,11,TRBJ2-3,TGTGCCAGCAAACGGGGAGGTACGCAGTATTTT,CASKRGGTQYF
NA,TRBV19,NA,16,TRBJ1-5,TGTGCCAGTAGTATGTTTGACACCTATAGCAATCAGCCCCAGCATTTT,CASSMFDTYSNQPQHF
NA,TRBV10-3,NA,16,TRBJ1-6,TGTGCCATCAGTCAGGACAGCGGCCGGGGGGGTTCACCCCTCCACTTT,CAISQDSGRGGSPLHF